The entry that follows covers one T cell receptor (beta chain) sequence. This clonotype was counted only a few times. The antigen it binds to is not known. Base qualities are missing; no much larger clone stands one base away. This specimen comes from a study of read filtering for tumor transcriptome and immune sequencing (dated by TCRdb to 2018 to 2021). As for the study more broadly: The cohort consisted of some 17 male and over eleven female patients, with a mean age of about 64 years and an age range of about 47 to 90. By revised international staging, eight or nine patients were R-ISS I, under 20 were R-ISS II and over five were R-ISS III. Whole-transcriptome libraries were prepared with the TruSeq RNA Access Library Prep Kit after DNase treatment. TCR-region mapped reads per sample ranged from about 4 to 10.27 million with IR-seq versus only roughly 75 to 1273 with RNA-seq. Using the same bone marrow samples, the study compared TCR repertoires obtained by targeted immune repertoire sequencing with those obtained by bulk whole-transcriptome sequencing. One of the main goals was to work out a read-filtering strategy for immune repertoire data, in particular whether clonotypes backed by only a single read should be removed.

The investigation overall reported the following: In IR-seq, single-read clonotypes were around four fifths of clonotypes but about 3.5% of total reads; in RNA-seq they were 60% to 75% of clonotypes and 35% to 45% of reads. Rather than purified T cells, the sorted CD138-negative fraction was a mixed bone marrow immune population. Clonotypes were captured by IR-seq at much higher depth and more reliably than by RNA-seq, and smaller IR-seq throughput was sufficient for identification of most shared clonotypes. When single-read clonotypes were removed, the proportions of shared clonotypes in IR-seq and RNA-seq correlated more strongly.

TCR libraries were constructed from 350 to 400 ng RNA using the Immunoverse kit, and molecular barcoded adaptors covering alpha/delta and beta/gamma chains were employed. TCR library preparation used the same RNA that went into transcriptome sequencing. Sequencing of the TCR libraries was done on an Illumina HiSeq 4000 with 2 x 150 cycles. In the authors' own workflow: MiXCR aligned TCR reads to human V, D, J and C references and assembled the aligned reads into CDR3 clonotypes, with quality filtering and error correction included. The tcR package in R was used for analysis of clonotype counts and gene usage diversity. For inspection of raw mapping reads, RNA-seq reads were mapped by STAR aligner version 2.5.3a onto GRCh37 of the human genome. To test the effect of sequencing depth on detected clonotypes, IR-seq fastq files were randomly downsampled using Seqtk 1.3. In-frame beta chains were kept once TCRdb had trimmed the public reads at Q25 with fastp and called clones with MiXCR. A single entry per CDR3 protein holds the most common genes and DNA from its merged rows. Here the V and J calls rest on TCRdb's processing, not on the authors' analysis. The sample contains 100,000 to 150,000 distinct CDR3 sequences, under 15% of them found a single time. Jointly, the top ten make up around 8.3% of the sample.

Including cysteine and phenylalanine, the CDR3 has 14 amino acids. Left in the record is the CDR3 DNA by itself, 42 bases read in frame from the first base. The germline V gene supplies CDR1 WSHSY and CDR2 SAAADI. The junction carries 7 bases between V and J, which are trimmed by 2 bases and 0 bases respectively. Bone marrow was sampled from every patient at the time of active disease. Ficoll-Hypaque density gradient centrifugation was used to isolate bone marrow mononuclear cells. Myeloma plasma cells were removed and CD138-negative cells were obtained by negative selection following labeling with CD138 magnetic microbeads on a MACS separator. The purity of the isolated cells was checked by flow cytometry with CD138 antibodies on an Attune NxT. Total RNA was extracted with TRIzol reagent and quantified with a NanoDrop spectrophotometer. Paired RNA-seq and IR-seq were performed on the CD138-negative bone marrow sample of each patient.

Sequenced material: a population of CD138-negative cells sorted from bone marrow. The cell subset or site label for this specimen denotes: bone marrow mononuclear cells depleted of CD138+ plasma/myeloma cells by negative magnetic selection. This clonotype was sampled from a donor at least 40 years old with multiple myeloma. The chain was built from TRBV10-2 and TRBJ1-2; no D gene call is confident. DNA sequence: TGCGCCAGCAGTGAGGGGGTTACTAACTATGGCTACACCTTC. The encoded protein is CASSEGVTNYGYTF.